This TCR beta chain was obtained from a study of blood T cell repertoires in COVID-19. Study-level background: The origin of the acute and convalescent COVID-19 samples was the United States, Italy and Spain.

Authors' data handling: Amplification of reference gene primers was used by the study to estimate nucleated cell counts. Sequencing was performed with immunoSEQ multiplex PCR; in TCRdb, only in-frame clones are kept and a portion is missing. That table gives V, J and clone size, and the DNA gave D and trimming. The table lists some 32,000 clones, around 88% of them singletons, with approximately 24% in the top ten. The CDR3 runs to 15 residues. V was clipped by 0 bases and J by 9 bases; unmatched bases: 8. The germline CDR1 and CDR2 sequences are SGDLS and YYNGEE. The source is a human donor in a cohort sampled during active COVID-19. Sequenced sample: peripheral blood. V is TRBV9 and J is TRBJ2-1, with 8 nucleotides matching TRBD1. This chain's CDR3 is CASSVAPGGAGEQFF. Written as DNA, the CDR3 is TGTGCCAGCAGCGTAGCACCAGGGGGCGCGGGTGAGCAGTTCTTC.